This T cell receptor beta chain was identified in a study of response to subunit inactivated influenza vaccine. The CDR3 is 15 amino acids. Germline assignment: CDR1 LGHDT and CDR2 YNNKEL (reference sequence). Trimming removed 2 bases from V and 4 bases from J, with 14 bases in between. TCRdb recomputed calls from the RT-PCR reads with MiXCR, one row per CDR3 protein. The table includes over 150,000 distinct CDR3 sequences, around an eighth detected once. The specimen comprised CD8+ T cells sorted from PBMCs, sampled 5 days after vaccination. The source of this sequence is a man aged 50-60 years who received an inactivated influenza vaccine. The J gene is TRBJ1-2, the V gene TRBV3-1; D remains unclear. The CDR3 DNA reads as TGTGCCAGCAGCCAAACCTTCGGAGGCGGCTATGGCTACACCTTC. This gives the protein CASSQTFGGGYGYTF.